Below are 20 T cell receptor beta chains sequenced from a single sample in a study of tumor-infiltrating lymphocytes in primary liver carcinoma. Germline DNA was also extracted, and blood RNA derived from unsorted whole blood. The template, approximately 500 ng total RNA, yielded TCR beta cDNA made with a constant-region primer. Investigators got TCR beta libraries out of three nested multiplex PCR rounds, done with slightly modified ARM-PCR. In the first two PCR rounds, TRBV1-TRBV30 forward primers were paired with a C-beta reverse primer, and each round lasted approximately 9 cycles. TCRdb passed the multiplex PCR reads through MiXCR, listing each CDR3 protein once. Among 330,000 or so distinct CDR3 sequences listed, about 61% were seen once. The material sequenced was peripheral blood. All receptors derive from a man between 40 and 49 years old with primary liver carcinoma and hepatitis B virus infection.

As regards this clonotype: This could be a read error, since a much larger clone is one nucleotide away. The chain links TRBV10-3 to TRBJ2-5; D remains unclear. The CDR3 consists of 13 residues. CDR1 is ENHRY and CDR2 is SYGVKD in the germline V gene. The CDR3 sequence is CAISESLQEAQYF. CDR3 nucleotide sequence: TGTGCCATCAGTGAGTCCCTTCAAGAGGCCCAGTACTTC.

In regard to this clonotype: A single base separates this from a much larger clone, so it may be a read error. The chain carries TRBV10-3 and TRBJ2-5; 13 positions agree with TRBD2. The CDR3 extends over 14 amino acids. The junction had 5 bases not matched to a gene; V was cut back by 10 bases and J by 3 bases. CDR1 ENHRY and CDR2 SYGVKD come from the germline V gene. CDR3 sequence (DNA): TGTGCCACCCAAGGACTAGCGGGAGAAGAGACCCAGTACTTC. This codes for CATQGLAGEETQYF.

In regard to this clonotype: With a much larger clone just one base away, this may be a read error. The chain uses TRBV6-1 and TRBJ1-5, with 8 bases identical to TRBD1. With 5 bases clipped from V and 8 bases from J, the junction kept 8 bases outside the gene matches. The CDR3 covers 14 residues. The V gene's germline CDR1 is MNHNS and CDR2 SASEGT. As DNA, the CDR3 is TGTGCCAGCAGTAGGACAGGGAGGGATGAGCCCCAGCATTTT. This sequence encodes CASSRTGRDEPQHF.

Concerning this clonotype itself: Relative to the germline gene, one junction end is altered; a read error may explain this. V gene TRBV11-1 combines with J gene TRBJ2-5; D is possibly TRBD1 (5 bases). This CDR3 region has 15 residues. Germline V gives CDR1 SGHAT, CDR2 FQDESV (reference sequence). The CDR3 coding sequence is TGTGCCAACAGCTCGCGAGGACATTTCCAAGAGACCCAGTACTTC. This gives the protein CANSSRGHFQETQYF. The complete variable domain, with remaining parts taken from reference TRBV11-1 and TRBJ2-5, reads EAEVAQSPRYKITEKSQAVAFWCDPISGHATLYWYRQILGQGPELLVQFQDESVVDDSQLPKDRFSAERLKGVDSTLKIQPAELGDSAMYLCANSSRGHFQETQYFGPGTRLLVL.

V gene TRBV6-1 combines with J gene TRBJ2-7, with D possibly being TRBD2 (5 bases). The length of the CDR3 is 14 residues. Trimming pared 7 bases from V and 5 bases from J, leaving 18 bases between. Germline-derived CDR1 and CDR2 are MNHNS and SASEGT. The CDR3 DNA follows: TGTGCCAGCAAGAGGACTCCAGTCCATAACGAGCAGTACGTC. Protein: CASKRTPVHNEQYV.

Remarks on this clonotype: Compared with germline, one end of the junction differs, possibly owing to a read error. The gene calls are TRBV5-6 and TRBJ2-3; 7 bases line up with TRBD1. CDR3 size: 15 residues. CDR1 and CDR2 from the germline V gene are SGHDT and YYEEEE. This chain's CDR3 is CTSNFDRTGADTLYF. CDR3 bases: TGTACCAGCAACTTCGATCGGACAGGCGCAGATACGCTGTATTTT. Full variable domain (rest looked up from reference TRBV5-6 and TRBJ2-3): DAGVTQSPTHLIKTRGQQVTLRCSPKSGHDTVSWYQQALGQGPQFIFQYYEEEERQRGNFPDRFSGHQFPNYSSELNVNALLLGDSALYLCTSNFDRTGADTLYFGPGTRLTVL.

This clonotype was counted only a few times. The chain employs TRBV7-9 and TRBJ1-3; D is undetermined. Deletions cut 6 bases from V and 0 bases from J, with 12 bases between. The CDR3 spans 15 residues. Germline CDR1 reads SEHNR; CDR2 reads FQNEAQ (reference sequence). The CDR3 here is CASSVGFNSGNTIYF. The DNA for the CDR3 is TGTGCCAGCAGTGTGGGATTCAACTCTGGAAACACCATATATTTT.

This clonotype appeared a single time. An end of the junction differs from the germline gene, which may be a read error. The chain has TRBV11-2 and TRBJ2-3, with 8 positions matching TRBD2. The germline gives CDR1 SGHAT, CDR2 FQNNGV. This CDR3 region has 17 residues. The CDR3 spells CASNSRGRRGGTDTQYF. As DNA, the CDR3 is TGTGCAAGCAACTCCCGTGGTAGACGGGGGGGCACAGATACGCAATATTTT.

The chain combines TRBV7-9 with TRBJ1-1; D gene unclear. The V gene lost 2 bases and the J gene lost 2 bases, with 12 bases spanning the gap. The CDR3 contains 15 residues. Per the germline V gene, CDR1 is SEHNR and CDR2 is FQNEAQ (reference sequence). CDR3 protein: CASSLITGSNTEAFF. CDR3 sequence (DNA): TGTGCCAGCAGCTTAATAACGGGAAGTAACACTGAAGCTTTCTTT. Together with reference TRBV7-9 and TRBJ1-1, the CDR3 gives the full variable domain: DTGVSQNPRHKITKRGQNVTFRCDPISEHNRLYWYRQTLGQGPEFLTYFQNEAQLEKSRLLSDRFSAERPKGSFSTLEIQRTEQGDSAMYLCASSLITGSNTEAFFGQGTRLTVV.

A remark on this clonotype: Compared with germline, one end of the junction differs, possibly owing to a read error. The chain has TRBV11-2 and TRBJ1-5, with 7 bases lining up with TRBD1. The CDR3 has 15 amino acids. Germline loops: CDR1 SGHAT, CDR2 FQNNGV. CDR3 coding DNA: TGTGTCAGCAGCGAGAGAGGGGGCTTCAATCAGCCCCAGCATTTT. Encoded protein: CVSSERGGFNQPQHF.

Turning to this clonotype: Since a much larger clone is just one base distant, this may be a read error. The chain has TRBV6-1 and TRBJ1-5; D possibly corresponds to TRBD1 (6 bases). The CDR3 runs 15 residues. Trimming removed 6 bases at V and 6 bases at J, with 18 bases between. The germline V gene encodes CDR1 MNHNS and CDR2 SASEGT. For the CDR3, the DNA is TGTGCCAGCAGGCCGAGGGGGGCCTACAGTCAGCCCCAGCATTTT. This codes for CASRPRGAYSQPQHF.

On this clonotype itself: A junction end diverges from the germline sequence, so it may reflect a read error. This chain links TRBV10-3 with TRBJ1-5; no clear D gene. The length of the CDR3 is 15 residues. CDR1 is ENHRY and CDR2 is SYGVKD in the germline V gene. The CDR3 reads CAISDPGLNNQTQHF. CDR3 nucleotides: TGTGCCATCAGTGATCCCGGACTCAATAATCAGACCCAACATTTT.

The chain couples TRBV7-9 to TRBJ2-3; D unclear. There are 14 residues in the CDR3. Per germline, CDR1 SEHNR and CDR2 FQNEAQ (reference sequence). V was clipped by 3 bases and J by 6 bases, with 13 bases between them. CDR3 coding DNA: TGTGCCAGCAGCTTCTGGACGGAGAGGGATACGCAGTATTTT. The encoded protein is CASSFWTERDTQYF.

The chain has TRBV4-2 and TRBJ2-3, with D unclear. Per the germline V gene, CDR1 is LGHNA and CDR2 is YNFKEQ. The CDR3 contains 15 residues. V shed 1 base and J shed 2 bases, with 10 bases lying between them. The CDR3 protein is CASSQVQEFTDTQYF. CDR3 nucleotides: TGTGCCAGCAGCCAAGTGCAGGAGTTCACAGATACGCAGTATTTT.

The table lists this clonotype with many counts. The CDR3 loop reads CASSLKTGPASPLHF. DNA of the CDR3: TGTGCCAGCAGCTTAAAGACAGGGCCAGCTTCACCCCTCCACTTT. The chain is built from TRBV5-6 and TRBJ1-6, with 7 positions matching TRBD1. Germline CDR1 reads SGHDT; CDR2 reads YYEEEE. The CDR3 has 15 residues. V shed 2 bases and J 9 bases; nucleotides not matched to a gene: 8.

On this clonotype: This may be a read error, as it is one base from a much larger clone. The J gene is TRBJ2-7, the V gene TRBV6-2 or TRBV6-3; 8 bases map to TRBD2. Per germline, CDR1 MNHEY and CDR2 SVGEGT. CDR3 length equals 14 residues. With 6 bases clipped from V and 5 bases from J, the junction kept 9 bases outside the gene matches. The CDR3 sequence: CASRTSGSLDEQYF. In DNA, the CDR3 is TGTGCCAGCAGGACCAGCGGGAGCTTGGACGAGCAGTACTTC.

Turning to this clonotype: Relative to the germline gene, one junction end is altered; a read error may explain this. The rearrangement uses TRBV10-2 and TRBJ2-1; D unresolved. Germline-derived CDR1 and CDR2 are WSHSY and SAAADI. The CDR3 runs to 13 residues. The DNA of the CDR3 is TGCGCCAGCAGTGGACCTCGGTCCAATGGGCAGTTCTTC. Translated: CASSGPRSNGQFF.

V usage is TRBV14 and J usage is TRBJ2-7, with 12 bases fitting TRBD2. CDR3 size: 17 residues. CDR1 is SGHDN and CDR2 is FVKESK in the germline V gene. V shed 2 bases, J shed 6 bases, and the junction held 11 bases outside the gene matches. CDR3 in amino acids: CASSQSTSGRWWAEQYF. In nucleotides, the CDR3 is TGTGCCAGCAGCCAATCGACTAGCGGGAGATGGTGGGCCGAGCAGTACTTC.

The V call is TRBV6-1, the J call TRBJ2-2; 9 bases are a match to TRBD1. After removal of 5 bases from V and 3 bases from J, the junction contained 7 bases not matched to a gene. The CDR3 extends over 16 amino acids. CDR1 and CDR2 (germline): MNHNS, SASEGT. The CDR3, as DNA: TGTGCCAGCAGTCTTGGGACAGGGAGCGACACCGGGGAGCTGTTTTTT. Translation: CASSLGTGSDTGELFF.

This clonotype was counted only a few times. This clone may be a read error of a much larger clone one base away. The chain joins TRBV29-1 to TRBJ2-7; 10 positions match TRBD1. Germline CDR1 reads SQVTM; CDR2 reads ANQGSEA. The CDR3 loop spans 14 amino acids. V shed 3 bases and J 5 bases; nucleotides not matched to a gene: 7. CDR3: CSVEGTGDRDEQYF. CDR3 sequence (DNA): TGCAGCGTTGAGGGGACAGGGGATCGGGACGAGCAGTACTTC.